The 4 T cell receptor beta chains below all came from one sample that was sequenced in a study of Ad26.COV2.S vaccination and SARS-CoV-2 variants. Treatment given: roughly 19 received Ad26.COV2.S at low or high dose, single or two shots; about 5 received placebo; per-sample allocation not given. Material that was analyzed had been drawn on day 63 after the first vaccine or placebo injection. The data were produced by immunoSEQ multiplex PCR, yet TCRdb's version contains in-frame clones alone and is incomplete. The data contain around 450,000 clones, approximately 90% of them singletons. The sequencing used peripheral blood, collected in a trial of Ad26.COV2.S vaccine versus placebo. The receptors here all came from a person between 18 and 59 years old who received the Ad26.COV2.S COVID-19 vaccine or a placebo.

The chain carries TRBV6-5 and TRBJ1-3; 7 bases agree with TRBD1. After removal of 6 bases from V and 0 bases from J, the junction contained 5 bases not matched to a gene. Germline lookup yields CDR1 MNHEY and CDR2 SVGAGI. This CDR3 comprises 15 residues. CDR3 sequence: CASRPSGGSGNTIYF. The CDR3 DNA reads as TGTGCCAGCAGACCGTCAGGGGGCTCTGGAAACACCATATATTTT.

In DNA form, the CDR3 reads TGCGCCAGCAGCCGCTCGGGCTCCGCGGGGGAAAACACCATATATTTT. This translates into CASSRSGSAGENTIYF. The chain is built from TRBV5-1 and TRBJ1-3; TRBD1 might be the D (5 bases). The CDR3 length is 16 residues. The germline V and J ends were trimmed by 4 bases and 6 bases, with 20 bases remaining between them. The germline gives CDR1 SGHRS, CDR2 YFSETQ.

J is TRBJ1-1 and V is TRBV3-1 (or the pseudogene TRBV3-2); D uncertain. From germline, CDR1 is LGHDT and CDR2 YNNKEL (reference sequence). This CDR3 spans 14 amino acids. V was shortened by 2 bases and J by 10 bases, with 17 bases between the two germline ends. The CDR3 sequence: CASSQLLGERGAFF. The CDR3 DNA follows: TGTGCCAGCAGCCAACTCTTAGGCGAGCGTGGAGCTTTCTTT.

The genes are TRBV25-1 and TRBJ2-1; the D gene is possibly TRBD2 (5 bases). Germline CDR1 reads MGHDK; CDR2 reads SYGVNS. The CDR3 consists of 15 residues. The V and J ends lost 5 bases and 7 bases respectively, with 18 bases between them. Here the CDR3 reads CASSSSGVATNEQFF. The CDR3 DNA reads as TGTGCCAGCAGTAGTTCCGGGGTGGCGACGAATGAGCAGTTCTTC.